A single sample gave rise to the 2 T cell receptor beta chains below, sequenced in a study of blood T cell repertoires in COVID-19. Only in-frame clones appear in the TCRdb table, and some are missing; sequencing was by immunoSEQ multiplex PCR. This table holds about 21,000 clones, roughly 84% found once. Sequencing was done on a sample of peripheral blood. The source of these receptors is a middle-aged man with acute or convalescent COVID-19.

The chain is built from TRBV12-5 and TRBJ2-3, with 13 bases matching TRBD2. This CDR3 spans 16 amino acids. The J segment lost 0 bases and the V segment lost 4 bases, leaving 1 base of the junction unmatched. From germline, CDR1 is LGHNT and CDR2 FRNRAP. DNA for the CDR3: TGTGCTAGTGGTTCGGGACTAGCGGGGAGCACAGATACGCAGTATTTT. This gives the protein CASGSGLAGSTDTQYF.

The chain's CDR3 is CASSLALAGGYEQFF. CDR3 nucleotide sequence: TGTGCCAGCAGCTTAGCTCTAGCGGGAGGGTATGAGCAGTTCTTC. The chain employs TRBV7-9 and TRBJ2-1, with 12 positions matching TRBD2. Trimming cost V 0 bases and J 8 bases; bases outside gene matches: 2. Germline V gives CDR1 SEHNR, CDR2 FQNEAQ (reference sequence). This CDR3 contains 15 residues.